The clone carrying this T cell receptor (beta chain) has only a few counts. What it binds is unknown. The V gene lost 5 bases and the J gene lost 0 bases, with 14 bases spanning the gap. The CDR3 extends over 16 amino acids. These data originate in a study of T-cell memory formation after mild COVID-19. About the research overall: TCR clusters were largely donor specific. Study findings and constraints: A subset of responding clones appeared in pre-infection memory, suggesting cross-reactive memory joined. CD4/CD8 balance held among clones contracting day 15 to 85, and later expanders leaned CD4+.

A 5'RACE reaction primed in the constant segment made cDNA libraries of TCR alpha and TCR beta, and these carried sample barcodes and UMIs. TCRdb redid the calling of the 5' RACE reads with MiXCR, one entry per CDR3 protein. Of around 140,000 distinct CDR3 sequences listed, 6% to 7% are singletons. The clonotype comes from an adult woman who had mild COVID-19 (a few samples of this study predate the infection). Cell type and time point are not known. This chain links TRBV12-3 or TRBV12-4 with TRBJ1-3, with a tentative D call TRBD1 (6 bases). Sample: PBMCs or a T cell subset sorted from them (not recorded which). The CDR3 nucleotides are TGTGCCAGCAGTCCCGTGGGGGCCCTCTCTGGAAACACCATATATTTT. This translates into CASSPVGALSGNTIYF.